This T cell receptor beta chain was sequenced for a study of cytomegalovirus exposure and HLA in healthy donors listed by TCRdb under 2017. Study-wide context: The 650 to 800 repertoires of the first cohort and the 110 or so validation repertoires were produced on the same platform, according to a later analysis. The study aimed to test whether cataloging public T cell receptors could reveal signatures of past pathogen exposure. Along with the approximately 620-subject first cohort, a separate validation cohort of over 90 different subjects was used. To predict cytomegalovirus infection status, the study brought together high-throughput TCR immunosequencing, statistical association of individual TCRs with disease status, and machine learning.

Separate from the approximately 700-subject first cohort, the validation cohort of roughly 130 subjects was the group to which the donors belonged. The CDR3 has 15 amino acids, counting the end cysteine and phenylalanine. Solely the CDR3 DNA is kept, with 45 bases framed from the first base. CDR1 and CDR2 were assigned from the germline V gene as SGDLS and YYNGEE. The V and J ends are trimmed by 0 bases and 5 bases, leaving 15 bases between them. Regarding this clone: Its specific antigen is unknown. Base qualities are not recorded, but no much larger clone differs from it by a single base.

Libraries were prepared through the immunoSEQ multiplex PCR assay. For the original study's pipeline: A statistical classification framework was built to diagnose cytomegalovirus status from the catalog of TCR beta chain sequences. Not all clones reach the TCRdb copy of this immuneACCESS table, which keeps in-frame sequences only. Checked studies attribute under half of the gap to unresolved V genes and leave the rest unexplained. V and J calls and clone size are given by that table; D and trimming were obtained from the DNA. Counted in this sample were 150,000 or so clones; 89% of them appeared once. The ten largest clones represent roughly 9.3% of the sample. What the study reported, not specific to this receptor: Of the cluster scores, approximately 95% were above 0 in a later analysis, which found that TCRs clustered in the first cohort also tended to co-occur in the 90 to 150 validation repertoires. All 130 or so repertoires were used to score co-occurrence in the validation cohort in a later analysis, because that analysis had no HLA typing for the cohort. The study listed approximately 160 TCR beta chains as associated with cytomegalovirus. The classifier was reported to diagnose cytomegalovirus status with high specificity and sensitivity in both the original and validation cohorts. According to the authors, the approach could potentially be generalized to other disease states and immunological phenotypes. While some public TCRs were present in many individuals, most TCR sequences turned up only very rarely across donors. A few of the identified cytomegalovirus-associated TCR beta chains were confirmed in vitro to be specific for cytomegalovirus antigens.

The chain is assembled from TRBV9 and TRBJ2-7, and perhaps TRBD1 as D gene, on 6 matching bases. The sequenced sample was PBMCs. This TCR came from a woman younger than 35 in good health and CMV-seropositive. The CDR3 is CASSVGGTFRDEQYF. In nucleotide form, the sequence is TGTGCCAGCAGCGTAGGGGGGACATTTCGTGACGAGCAGTACTTC. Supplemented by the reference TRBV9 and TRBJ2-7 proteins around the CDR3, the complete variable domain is DSGVTQTPKHLITATGQRVTLRCSPRSGDLSVYWYQQSLDQGLQFLIQYYNGEERAKGNILERFSAQQFPDLHSELNLSSLELGDSALYFCASSVGGTFRDEQYFGPGTRLTVT.